This is a list of T cell receptor beta chains from one sample in a study of T-cell memory formation after mild COVID-19. TCRdb itself ran the 5' RACE reads through MiXCR, one entry per CDR3 protein. Here the sample spans about 360,000 distinct CDR3 sequences, 10% to 15% being singletons. Material for sequencing was PBMCs or a T cell subset sorted from them (not recorded which). All receptors derive from a man between 18 and 29 years old who had mild COVID-19 (a few samples of this study predate the infection). Cell type and time point are not known. Both conserved end residues are part of each CDR3. Fields, in order: D gene, clone size, V gene, J gene, CDR3 DNA, CDR3 protein. D genes are given only for firm matches. Some rows mark clone size as missing; the rest say once, few, many or name a class of expanded clone.

>TRBD1|few|TRBV10-3|TRBJ2-1
TGTGCCATCAGTGACCCGGGACAGGGAGTATACAATGAGCAGTTCTTC
CAISDPGQGVYNEQFF
>TRBD2|many|TRBV6-2/TRBV6-3|TRBJ2-3
TGTGCCAGCAGTTACTCCCGGGGGGGCCGCCCAGATACGCAGTATTTT
CASSYSRGGRPDTQYF
>NA|NA|TRBV11-2|TRBJ2-7
TGTGCCAGCAGCCATGAAGAGCTCCCGGGGCCTGTATACGAGCAGTACTTC
CASSHEELPGPVYEQYF
>TRBD1|NA|TRBV18|TRBJ1-1
TGTGCCAGCTCCCCGGGACAGTCAAACACTGAAGCTTTCTTT
CASSPGQSNTEAFF
>NA|NA|TRBV11-2|TRBJ1-1
TGTGCCAGCAGCTTGAGGTTGGATGGAGTCCCAGCTTTCTTT
CASSLRLDGVPAFF
>NA|NA|TRBV12-3/TRBV12-4|TRBJ1-1
TGTGCCAGCATGGGGGGGAACACTGAAGCTTTCTTT
CASMGGNTEAFF
>NA|few|TRBV7-9|TRBJ1-1
TGTGCCAGCAGCTTGCGCGAAACGAACACTGAAGCTTTCTTT
CASSLRETNTEAFF
>NA|many|TRBV12-3/TRBV12-4|TRBJ1-1
TGTGCCAGCAGCGAAAGCTACAGGGAAATCTTCATGAACACTGAAGCTTTCTTT
CASSESYREIFMNTEAFF
>NA|NA|TRBV5-1|TRBJ2-5
TGCGCCAGCAGCCCCTCCCGGGACGCCGAGTACTTC
CASSPSRDAEYF
>TRBD1|few|TRBV10-3|TRBJ2-3
TGTGCCATCAGTGAGTCGCCCGGGACAGGGATCACAGATACGCAGTATTTT
CAISESPGTGITDTQYF
>NA|NA|TRBV6-5|TRBJ2-2
TGTGCCAGCCGCTCGACCGGGGAGCTGTTTTTT
CASRSTGELFF
>NA|NA|TRBV29-1|TRBJ2-5
TGCAGCGAGGATACACAGGGAGGCGAGACCCAGTACTTC
CSEDTQGGETQYF
>NA|NA|TRBV5-4|TRBJ2-5
TGTGCCAGCAGCTTGGGACAGGACCAAGAGACCCAGTACTTC
CASSLGQDQETQYF
>TRBD1|many|TRBV5-1|TRBJ2-5
TGCGCCAGCAGCTCGGGACAGGTGGGGGAGACCCAGTACTTC
CASSSGQVGETQYF
>TRBD1|few|TRBV10-3|TRBJ2-1
TGTGCCATCAGTGGAACGGGACAGGGTCTGAATGAGCAGTTCTTC
CAISGTGQGLNEQFF
>NA|many|TRBV5-1|TRBJ2-4
TGCGCCAGCAGCCCCGGACAGTTACTAAACATTCAGTACTTC
CASSPGQLLNIQYF
>TRBD1|NA|TRBV7-9|TRBJ2-7
TGTGCCAGCAGATCCCCGGGACAGGGGGCCCACGAGCAGTACTTC
CASRSPGQGAHEQYF
>NA|few|TRBV12-3/TRBV12-4|TRBJ2-1
TGTGCCAGCAGTTTGAGTCAGATCAGAAATGAGCAGTTCTTC
CASSLSQIRNEQFF
>TRBD1|NA|TRBV9|TRBJ1-2
TGTGACAGCAGCGTAGAAGGAGGGGGCATCGTCGGCTACACCTTC
CDSSVEGGGIVGYTF
>NA|few|TRBV20-1|TRBJ2-5
TGCAGTGCTACCCGACCCCTTAACCTGGAGACCCAGTACTTC
CSATRPLNLETQYF
>TRBD1|few|TRBV12-3/TRBV12-4|TRBJ2-7
TGTGCCAGCAGTGCGACGACAGGGGGCATCGAGCAGTACTTC
CASSATTGGIEQYF
>TRBD2|few|TRBV12-3/TRBV12-4|TRBJ2-3
TGTGCCAGCGGCTCCCCGGGACTAGCCATAATGGGGGCAGATACGCAGTATTTT
CASGSPGLAIMGADTQYF
>NA|few|TRBV20-1|TRBJ1-1
TGCAGTGCTAGAGAGGGGGGGTCGGGCACTGAAGCTTTCTTT
CSAREGGSGTEAFF
>NA|NA|TRBV4-3|TRBJ2-3
TGCGCCAGCAGCCAAGATTCCCCTTTTGAGGATACGCAGTATTTT
CASSQDSPFEDTQYF
>NA|many|TRBV20-1|TRBJ1-5
TGCAGTGCTACCGGGACCGGGGAGTCAGGGCCCCAGCATTTT
CSATGTGESGPQHF
>TRBD2|few|TRBV14|TRBJ2-5
TGTGCCAGCAGCCAAGATGCGGGGGGGGCGGAGACCCAGTACTTC
CASSQDAGGAETQYF
>TRBD1|few|TRBV12-3/TRBV12-4|TRBJ1-3
TGTGCCAGCAGATCGCCCGGGACAGGGGTTGGAAACACCATATATTTT
CASRSPGTGVGNTIYF
>TRBD2|few|TRBV19|TRBJ2-2
TGTGCCAGTAAGCGGGAGCTAATCGGGGAGCTGTTTTTT
CASKRELIGELFF
>NA|few|TRBV5-4|TRBJ2-7
TGTGCCAGCAGCCTAGAGCGGGCCGATTACGAGCAGTACTTC
CASSLERADYEQYF
>TRBD2|NA|TRBV20-1|TRBJ2-5
TGCAGCCTCAGGGTAGCGGGGGGGGTAGAGACCCAGTACTTC
CSLRVAGGVETQYF
>NA|NA|TRBV12-3/TRBV12-4|TRBJ1-1
TGTGCCACTAAGGGAACAGCGAACACTGAAGCTTTCTTT
CATKGTANTEAFF
>NA|many|TRBV6-4|TRBJ2-6
TGTGCCAGCAGTGACTCGAAATCTGGGGCCAACGTCCTGACTTTC
CASSDSKSGANVLTF
>NA|NA|TRBV6-2/TRBV6-3|TRBJ1-5
TGTGCCAGCAGTTACGCTGGACCCGAGATTACATATCAGCCCCAGCATTTT
CASSYAGPEITYQPQHF
>TRBD2|many|TRBV6-5|TRBJ2-5
TGTGCCAGCAGTTACAAGATCGTGCGTGCGGGAGCGGAGACCCAGTACTTC
CASSYKIVRAGAETQYF
>TRBD1|NA|TRBV7-2|TRBJ2-3
TGTGCCAGCAGCTCAAAACGAAGGACAGGGCGGGACTCCATTTCAGATACGCAGTATTTT
CASSSKRRTGRDSISDTQYF
>NA|NA|TRBV12-3/TRBV12-4|TRBJ2-4
TGTGCCAGCAGCCCGTCCGAAGGGGGACCCCAAAACATTCAGTACTTC
CASSPSEGGPQNIQYF
>NA|few|TRBV20-1|TRBJ2-2
TGCAGTGCTAGAGATGTTCGACGGGGGAACGGGGAGCTGTTTTTT
CSARDVRRGNGELFF
>NA|few|TRBV6-5|TRBJ1-5
TGTGCCAGCAGCCCCTCGGACAGTCCTCAGCCCCAGCATTTT
CASSPSDSPQPQHF
>NA|few|TRBV9|TRBJ2-5
TGTGCCAGCAGCTCCCCATCCGGGACATCGGGCAACTACCAAGAGACCCAGTACTTC
CASSSPSGTSGNYQETQYF
>NA|NA|TRBV29-1|TRBJ2-1
TGCAGCGTTGTACGGAGCTCCTACAATGAGCAGTTCTTC
CSVVRSSYNEQFF
>TRBD2|few|TRBV19|TRBJ2-1
TGTGCCAGTAGTCCCCACCTGGCGGGGGGGCCCAATGAGCAGTTCTTC
CASSPHLAGGPNEQFF
>NA|NA|TRBV4-3|TRBJ1-1
TGCGCCAGCAGCCAAGATTCTCGGAACACTGAAGCTTTCTTT
CASSQDSRNTEAFF
>TRBD2|few|TRBV5-1|TRBJ2-1
TGCGCCAGCAGCATCCAGGGGACTAGCGGAATTAATGAGCAGTTCTTC
CASSIQGTSGINEQFF
>NA|few|TRBV4-3|TRBJ1-4
TGCGCCAGCAGCCAAGACCACTCAACTAATGAAAAACTGTTTTTT
CASSQDHSTNEKLFF
>NA|NA|TRBV20-1|TRBJ1-1
TGCAGTGCCTCGGCGGTCCCCAACACTGAAGCTTTCTTT
CSASAVPNTEAFF
>TRBD2|many|TRBV18|TRBJ2-5
TGTGCCAGCTCACCGCCAGGACTAGCGGGGGACAGTCTAGAGACCCAGTACTTC
CASSPPGLAGDSLETQYF
>NA|many|TRBV12-3/TRBV12-4|TRBJ2-4
TGTGCCAGCAGTTCCCGAGGTCTAGCCAAAAACATTCAGTACTTC
CASSSRGLAKNIQYF
>NA|NA|TRBV18|TRBJ2-5
TGTGCCAGCTCACCGGCCCTCTTAGAAACTGAAAGCTTC
CASSPALLETESF
>TRBD2|many|TRBV5-1|TRBJ2-4
TGCGCCAGCAGCTTGGAGAGGACTAGCGGAAACATTCAGTACTTC
CASSLERTSGNIQYF
>NA|few|TRBV20-1|TRBJ1-2
TGCAGTGCTAGAGATCCCAGGGTCTGGGGCTACACCTTC
CSARDPRVWGYTF
>NA|many|TRBV7-2|TRBJ2-2
TGTGCCAGCAGCCGACGTGCGGGGAGGAACACCGGGGAGCTGTTTTTT
CASSRRAGRNTGELFF
>NA|NA|TRBV19|TRBJ1-1
TGTGCCAGTAGTTCTCAGGGAGGCCTGAACACTGAAGCTTTCTTT
CASSSQGGLNTEAFF
>NA|NA|TRBV12-3/TRBV12-4|TRBJ2-5
TGTGCCAGCAGTTTAGACAGGGTTCAAACCCAGTACTTC
CASSLDRVQTQYF
>NA|NA|TRBV7-2|TRBJ2-5
TGTGCCAGCAGCATCAAAAGAGGAGAGACCCAGTACTTC
CASSIKRGETQYF
>NA|many|TRBV5-1|TRBJ1-2
TGCGCCAGCTCGAGGACACCTGATGGCTACACCTTC
CASSRTPDGYTF
>TRBD1|NA|TRBV19|TRBJ1-1
TGTGCCAGTAGCACATGGACAGGGAACACTGAAGCTTTCTTT
CASSTWTGNTEAFF
>NA|NA|TRBV20-1|TRBJ2-2
TGCAGTTCAAGTCCGGGACCCACTACCGGGGAGCTGTTTTTT
CSSSPGPTTGELFF
>TRBD1|NA|TRBV7-2|TRBJ1-2
TGTGCCAGCAGCGGGCGGACAGGGGGCTTCGGGGGTGGCTACACCTTC
CASSGRTGGFGGGYTF